Presented here are 5 T cell receptor beta chains from one specimen sequenced in a study of prognosis after radiotherapy for stage I lung cancer. Genomic DNA was subjected to two-round multiplex PCR for amplification of TCR beta CDR3. Initially, in first-round PCR, primers specific to each TRBV and TRBJ gene were used. A single record per CDR3 protein comes from TCRdb applying MiXCR to the multiplex PCR reads. The table includes tens of thousands of distinct CDR3 sequences, about 24% detected once. The sample here was PBMCs, taken before or after stereotactic body radiation therapy (not recorded which). The receptors shown here come from a donor aged 50 or older with non-small cell lung cancer.

To note about this clonotype: This is likely an artifact of a read error, given a far larger clone one base away. The rearrangement uses TRBV6-2 or TRBV6-3 and TRBJ1-1; the D is unclear. Germline V gene data show CDR1 as MNHEY and CDR2 as SVGEGT. The length of the CDR3 is 13 residues. CDR3 residues: CATLRASNNEAFF. The CDR3 region has the DNA TGTGCCACCCTGAGGGCAAGTAACAATGAAGCTTTCTTT.

This clonotype showed up just once. It is likely a read error: a sequence one base away is far more abundant. J is TRBJ2-5 and V is TRBV24-1, with 9 bases matching TRBD1. The end of the DNA fits TRBJ2-1 better, so the J call may be wrong. The germline gives CDR1 KGHDR, CDR2 SFDVKD. This CDR3 comprises 16 residues. CDR3 residues: CATSDPAQGARNEQFF. The CDR3, as DNA: TGTGCCACCAGTGATCCTGCACAGGGGGCACGGAATGAGCAGTTCTTC.

The table lists this clonotype with many counts. CDR3 region: CSARADSNQPQHF. The CDR3 DNA is TGCAGTGCTAGAGCGGACAGCAATCAGCCCCAGCATTTT. The chain links TRBV20-1 to TRBJ1-5; no definite D call. Looked up from germline, CDR1 is DFQATT and CDR2 is SNEGSKA (reference sequence). V was pared by 1 base and J by 1 base, with 5 bases between. The CDR3 sequence is 13 residues long.

In its sample, this clonotype was seen many times. The V and J genes are TRBV11-3 and TRBJ1-1; a weak D match, TRBD1 (6 bases). The germline V gene encodes CDR1 SGHNT and CDR2 YENEEA. V lost 8 bases and J lost 0, with 25 bases in between. This CDR3 has 18 amino acids. Here the CDR3 reads CASRQDGASGVMNTEAFF. The DNA of the CDR3 is TGTGCCAGCCGCCAGGATGGGGCTTCAGGGGTAATGAACACTGAAGCTTTCTTT.

The chain employs TRBV5-6 and TRBJ2-1, with 9 bases lining up with TRBD2. Germline CDR1 reads SGHDT; CDR2 reads YYEEEE. The ends lost 1 base at V and 4 bases at J; junction bases unmatched: 3. The CDR3 consists of 15 residues. Here the CDR3 reads CASSLLAGFYNEQFF. In DNA form, the CDR3 reads TGTGCCAGCAGCTTGCTAGCGGGGTTTTACAATGAGCAGTTCTTC.